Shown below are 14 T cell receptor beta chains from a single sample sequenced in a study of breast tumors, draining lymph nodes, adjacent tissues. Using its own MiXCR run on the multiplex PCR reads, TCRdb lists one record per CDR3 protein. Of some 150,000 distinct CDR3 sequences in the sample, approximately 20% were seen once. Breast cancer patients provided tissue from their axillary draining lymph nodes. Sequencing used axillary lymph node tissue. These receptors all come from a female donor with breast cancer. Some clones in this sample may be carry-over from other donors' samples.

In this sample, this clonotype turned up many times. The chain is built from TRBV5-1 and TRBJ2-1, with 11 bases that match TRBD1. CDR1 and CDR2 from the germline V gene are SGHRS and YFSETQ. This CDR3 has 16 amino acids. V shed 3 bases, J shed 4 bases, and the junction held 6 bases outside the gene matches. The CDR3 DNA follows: TGCGCCAGCAGCTCGGGAGGGACAGGGGGATACAATGAGCAGTTCTTC. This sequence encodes CASSSGGTGGYNEQFF. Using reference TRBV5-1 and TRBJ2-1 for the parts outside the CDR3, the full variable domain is KAGVTQTPRYLIKTRGQQVTLSCSPISGHRSVSWYQQTPGQGLQFLFEYFSETQRNKGNFPGRFSGRQFSNSRSEMNVSTLELGDSALYLCASSSGGTGGYNEQFFGPGTRLTVL.

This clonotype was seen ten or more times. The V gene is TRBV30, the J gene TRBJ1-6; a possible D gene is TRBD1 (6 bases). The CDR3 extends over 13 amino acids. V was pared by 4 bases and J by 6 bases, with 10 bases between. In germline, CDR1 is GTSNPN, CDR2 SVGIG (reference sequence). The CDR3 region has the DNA TGTGCCTGGACGGGGGGGCTTAATTCACCCCTCCACTTT. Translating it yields CAWTGGLNSPLHF. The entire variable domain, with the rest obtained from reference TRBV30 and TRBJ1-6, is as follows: SQTIHQWPATLVQPVGSPLSLECTVEGTSNPNLYWYRQAAGRGLQLLFYSVGIGQISSEVPQNLSASRPQDRQFILSSKKLLLSDSGFYLCAWTGGLNSPLHFGNGTRLTVT.

CDR3 residues: CASSRHKENSGANVLTF. CDR3 sequence (DNA): TGCGCCAGCAGTAGGCATAAGGAGAACTCTGGGGCCAACGTCCTGACTTTC. The genes are TRBV5-1 and TRBJ2-6; D is ambiguous. Trimming pared 5 bases from V and 0 bases from J, leaving 15 bases between. The germline CDR1 and CDR2 sequences are SGHRS and YFSETQ. The CDR3 runs to 17 residues.

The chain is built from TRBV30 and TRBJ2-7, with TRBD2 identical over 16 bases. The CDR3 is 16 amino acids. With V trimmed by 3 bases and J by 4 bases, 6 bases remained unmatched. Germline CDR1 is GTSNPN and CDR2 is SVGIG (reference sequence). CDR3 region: CAWRAPGLAGGYEQYF. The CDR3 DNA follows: TGTGCCTGGAGAGCCCCGGGACTAGCGGGGGGGTACGAGCAGTACTTC.

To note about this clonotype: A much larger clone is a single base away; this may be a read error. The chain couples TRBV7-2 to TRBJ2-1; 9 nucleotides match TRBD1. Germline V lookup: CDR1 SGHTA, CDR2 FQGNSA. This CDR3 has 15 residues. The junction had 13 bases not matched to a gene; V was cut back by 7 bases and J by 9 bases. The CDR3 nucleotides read TGTGCCAGCACCAAAGCCGGGACAGGGAAAAGTGAGCAGTTCTTC. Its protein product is CASTKAGTGKSEQFF.

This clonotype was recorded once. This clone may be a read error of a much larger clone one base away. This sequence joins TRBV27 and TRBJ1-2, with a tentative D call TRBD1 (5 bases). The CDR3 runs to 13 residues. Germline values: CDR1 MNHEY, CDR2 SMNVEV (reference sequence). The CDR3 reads CASRPTGSYGYAF. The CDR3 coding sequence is TGTGCCAGCAGACCTACAGGAAGCTATGGCTACGCCTTC.

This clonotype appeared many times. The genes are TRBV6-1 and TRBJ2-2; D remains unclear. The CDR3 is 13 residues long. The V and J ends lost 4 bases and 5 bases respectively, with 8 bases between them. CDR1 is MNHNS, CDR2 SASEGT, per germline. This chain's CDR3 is CASSGFDTGELFF. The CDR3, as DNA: TGTGCCAGCAGTGGGTTTGATACCGGGGAGCTGTTTTTT.

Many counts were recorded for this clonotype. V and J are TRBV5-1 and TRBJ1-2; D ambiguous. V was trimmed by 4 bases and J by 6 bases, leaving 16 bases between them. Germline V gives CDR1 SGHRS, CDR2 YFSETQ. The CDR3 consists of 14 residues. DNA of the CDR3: TGCGCCAGCAGCACCCAGTCGGCAGAAGATGGCTACACCTTC. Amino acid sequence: CASSTQSAEDGYTF.

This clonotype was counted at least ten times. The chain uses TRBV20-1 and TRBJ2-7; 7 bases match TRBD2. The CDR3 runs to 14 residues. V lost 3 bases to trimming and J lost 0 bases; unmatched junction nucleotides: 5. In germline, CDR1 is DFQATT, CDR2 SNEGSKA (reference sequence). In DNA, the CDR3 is TGCAGTGCTAGGCGTAGCGGGCTCTCCTACGAGCAGTACTTC. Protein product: CSARRSGLSYEQYF.

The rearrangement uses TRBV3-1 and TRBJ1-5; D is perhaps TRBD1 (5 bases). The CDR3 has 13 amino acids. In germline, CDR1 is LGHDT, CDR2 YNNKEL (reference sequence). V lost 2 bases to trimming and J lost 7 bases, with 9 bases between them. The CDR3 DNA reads TGTGCCAGCAGCCAACGGGGGGAACAGCCCCAGCATTTT. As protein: CASSQRGEQPQHF.

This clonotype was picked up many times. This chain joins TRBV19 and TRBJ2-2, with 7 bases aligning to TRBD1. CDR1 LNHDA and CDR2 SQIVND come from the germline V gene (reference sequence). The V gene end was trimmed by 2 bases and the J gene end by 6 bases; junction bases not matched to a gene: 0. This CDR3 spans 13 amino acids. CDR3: CASSIRGPGELFF. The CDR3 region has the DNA TGTGCCAGTAGTATAAGGGGGCCCGGGGAGCTGTTTTTT.

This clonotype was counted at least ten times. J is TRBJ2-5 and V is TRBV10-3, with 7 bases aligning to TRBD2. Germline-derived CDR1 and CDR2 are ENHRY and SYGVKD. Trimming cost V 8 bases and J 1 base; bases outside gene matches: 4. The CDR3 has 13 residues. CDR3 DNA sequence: TGTGCCATCTCAGCGGGATTCCAAGAGACCCAGTACTTC. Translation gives CAISAGFQETQYF.

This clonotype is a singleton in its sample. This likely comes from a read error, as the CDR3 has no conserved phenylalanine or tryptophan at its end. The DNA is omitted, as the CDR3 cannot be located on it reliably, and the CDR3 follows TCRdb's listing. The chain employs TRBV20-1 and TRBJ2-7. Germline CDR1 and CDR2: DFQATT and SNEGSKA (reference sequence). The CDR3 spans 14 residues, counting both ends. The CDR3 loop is CSARERRLVYEPYL.

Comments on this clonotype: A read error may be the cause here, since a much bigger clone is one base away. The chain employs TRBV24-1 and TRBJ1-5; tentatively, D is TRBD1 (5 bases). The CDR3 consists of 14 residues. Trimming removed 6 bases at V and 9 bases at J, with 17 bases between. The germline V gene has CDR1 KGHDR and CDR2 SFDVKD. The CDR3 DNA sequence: TGTGCCACCAGTAACCGGGACCGGGATTCGCCCCAGCATTTT. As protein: CATSNRDRDSPQHF.